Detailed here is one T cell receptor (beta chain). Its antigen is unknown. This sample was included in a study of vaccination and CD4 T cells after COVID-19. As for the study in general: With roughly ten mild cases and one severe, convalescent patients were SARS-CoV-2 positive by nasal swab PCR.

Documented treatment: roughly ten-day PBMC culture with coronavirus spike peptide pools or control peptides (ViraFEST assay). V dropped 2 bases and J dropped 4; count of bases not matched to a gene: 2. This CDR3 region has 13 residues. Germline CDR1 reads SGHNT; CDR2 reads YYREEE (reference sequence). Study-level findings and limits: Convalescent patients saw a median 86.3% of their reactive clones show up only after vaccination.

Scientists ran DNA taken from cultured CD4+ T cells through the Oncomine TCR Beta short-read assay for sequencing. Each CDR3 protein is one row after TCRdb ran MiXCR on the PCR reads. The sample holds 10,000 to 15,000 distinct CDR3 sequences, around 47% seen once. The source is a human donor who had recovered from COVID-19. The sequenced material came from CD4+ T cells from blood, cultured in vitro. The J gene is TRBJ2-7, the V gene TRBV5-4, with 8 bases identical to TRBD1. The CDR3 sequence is CASSLNRGYEQYF. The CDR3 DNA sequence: TGTGCCAGCAGCTTAAACAGGGGGTACGAGCAGTACTTC. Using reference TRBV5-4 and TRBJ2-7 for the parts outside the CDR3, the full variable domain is ETGVTQSPTHLIKTRGQQVTLRCSSQSGHNTVSWYQQALGQGPQFIFQYYREEENGRGNFPPRFSGLQFPNYSSELNVNALELDDSALYLCASSLNRGYEQYFGPGTRLTVT.